These 28 T cell receptor beta chains were sequenced from one sample in a study of T cell changes during pregnancy in multiple sclerosis. Data came from immunoSEQ multiplex PCR; TCRdb stores just in-frame clones and leaves some out. The table records roughly 56,000 clones, around 90% of them present only once. Sequencing was performed on CD4+ T cells from peripheral blood mononuclear cells, taken after pregnancy. Receptors were obtained from a female donor in good health, enrolled as a control in a pregnancy study.

The chain has TRBV2 and TRBJ2-5; D unclear. Germline assignment: CDR1 SNHLY and CDR2 FYNNEI. The CDR3 is made up of 13 amino acids. The V end was cut by 2 bases, the J end by 5 bases, with 9 bases between. The CDR3 DNA reads TGTGCCAGCAGTGAACAGGTCCGTGAGACCCAGTACTTC. Its protein is CASSEQVRETQYF.

This chain connects TRBV4-2 to TRBJ1-4; 7 bases agree with TRBD1. The V gene's germline CDR1 is LGHNA and CDR2 YNFKEQ. The CDR3 covers 16 residues. V shed 3 bases, J shed 1 base, and the junction held 5 bases outside the gene matches. This CDR3 reads CASSHGQGVTNEKLFF. Written as DNA, the CDR3 is TGTGCCAGCAGCCACGGTCAGGGGGTAACTAATGAAAAACTGTTTTTT.

The gene calls are TRBV27 and TRBJ2-1; 12 bases fit TRBD1. Germline CDR1 reads MNHEY; CDR2 reads SMNVEV (reference sequence). The CDR3 is 20 residues long. J was trimmed by 0 bases and V by 1 base; bases with no gene match: 10. The CDR3 spells CASSLYRDRGRKSSYNEQFF. CDR3 coding DNA: TGTGCCAGCAGTTTATACCGGGACAGGGGGCGCAAAAGCTCCTACAATGAGCAGTTCTTC.

This clone was seen a handful of times. The V call is TRBV2, the J call TRBJ1-1; no reliable D call. CDR3 length: 12 amino acids. CDR1 and CDR2 from the germline V gene are SNHLY and FYNNEI. V was shortened by 3 bases and J by 10 bases, with 12 bases between the two germline ends. This CDR3 reads CASSEALSAAFF. The CDR3 DNA follows: TGTGCCAGCAGTGAGGCCCTGAGCGCAGCTTTCTTT.

This clone was observed a single time. The chain combines TRBV20-1 with TRBJ2-1, with D perhaps matching TRBD1 (5 bases). The CDR3 covers 11 residues. Germline V gives CDR1 DFQATT, CDR2 SNEGSKA (reference sequence). This chain's CDR3 is CAGNPYNEQFF. The CDR3 nucleotides read TGCGCAGGGAACCCCTACAATGAGCAGTTCTTC.

The J gene is TRBJ1-3, the V gene TRBV7-3, with D possibly being TRBD1 (5 bases). Germline assignment: CDR1 SGHTA and CDR2 FQGTGA. V lost 3 bases and J lost 8, with 11 bases in between. This CDR3 comprises 13 residues. CDR3 residues: CASSFGGRDTIYF. The CDR3 nucleotides read TGTGCCAGCAGCTTCGGGGGAAGGGACACCATATATTTT.

This chain links TRBV7-9 with TRBJ2-2; no firm D call. The CDR3 is made up of 14 amino acids. CDR1 is SEHNR, CDR2 FQNEAQ, per germline (reference sequence). Between the trimmed V and J ends, which lost 3 bases and 3 bases, there was a span of 8 bases. The CDR3, as DNA: TGTGCCAGCAGCTTGACACTCGACACCGGGGAGCTGTTTTTT. Translation gives CASSLTLDTGELFF.

This sequence joins TRBV19 and TRBJ1-4; D unclear. The CDR3 consists of 15 residues. V lost 5 bases to trimming and J lost 3 bases, with 13 bases between them. The germline V gene has CDR1 LNHDA and CDR2 SQIVND (reference sequence). The CDR3 here is CASSSNGSPNEKLFF. The CDR3 coding sequence is TGTGCCAGTAGTTCAAACGGGTCGCCTAATGAAAAACTGTTTTTT.

The V call is TRBV11-3, the J call TRBJ2-1; 11 nucleotides match TRBD1. Germline V gene sequence: CDR1 SGHNT, CDR2 YENEEA. Trimming at V came to 6 bases and at J to 7 bases, leaving 5 bases not matched to a gene. This CDR3 has 14 residues. The CDR3 sequence: CASRSGTGGNEQFF. The DNA of the CDR3 is TGTGCCAGCAGGTCCGGGACAGGGGGAAATGAGCAGTTCTTC.

The rearrangement joins TRBV5-1 to TRBJ1-2, with a weak D call TRBD1 (5 bases). Germline V gene lookup returns CDR1 SGHRS and CDR2 YFSETQ. CDR3 size: 15 residues. The V end was cut by 4 bases, the J end by 7 bases, with 20 bases between. The CDR3 region has the DNA TGCGCCAGCAGCCCTAATACAGGCCCGCGTGGTGGCTACACCTTC. Protein sequence: CASSPNTGPRGGYTF.

The V gene is TRBV4-1, the J gene TRBJ2-7; 10 bases are a match to TRBD2. V dropped 2 bases and J dropped 5; count of bases not matched to a gene: 9. The CDR3 covers 16 residues. Germline V lookup: CDR1 MGHRA, CDR2 YSYEKL. The CDR3 spells CASSQLPGLAYDEQYF. The CDR3 DNA reads as TGCGCCAGCAGCCAACTCCCGGGACTAGCGTACGACGAGCAGTACTTC.

Here the CDR3 reads CASSQTPGQFEAFF. In DNA form, the CDR3 reads TGTGCCAGCAGCCAAACGCCGGGACAGTTTGAAGCTTTCTTT. The gene calls are TRBV4-2 and TRBJ1-1; 7 positions agree with TRBD1. The V and J ends lost 2 bases and 7 bases, in that order; junction bases with no gene match: 7. Germline assignment: CDR1 LGHNA and CDR2 YNFKEQ. This CDR3 spans 14 amino acids.

In its sample, this clone was seen a few times. The chain links TRBV7-2 to TRBJ1-5; D uncertain. The CDR3 is made up of 13 amino acids. CDR1 and CDR2 (germline): SGHTA, FQGNSA. Trimming shortened V by 5 bases and J by 6 bases, and 11 bases separated the two germline ends. This CDR3 is CASSPLPVQPQHF. The CDR3 DNA is TGTGCCAGCAGCCCCCTTCCTGTTCAGCCCCAGCATTTT.

The chain joins TRBV5-6 to TRBJ2-3, with a weak D call TRBD2 (6 bases). Germline CDR1 is SGHDT and CDR2 is YYEEEE. The CDR3 is 15 amino acids. Trimming removed 3 bases at V and 5 bases at J, with 16 bases between. The CDR3 bases are TGTGCCAGCAGCTGGATCACGGGGGTAGGAGATACGCAGTATTTT. Translation: CASSWITGVGDTQYF.

The V and J genes are TRBV7-3 and TRBJ1-1, with D unclear. V lost 5 bases to trimming and J lost 1 base, with 8 bases between them. The V gene's germline CDR1 is SGHTA and CDR2 FQGTGA. The CDR3 runs 13 residues. CDR3 region: CASSQARNTEAFF. CDR3 DNA sequence: TGTGCCAGCAGCCAAGCCCGGAACACTGAAGCTTTCTTT.

V and J are TRBV11-1 and TRBJ2-3, with D perhaps TRBD2 (6 bases). Germline CDR1 is SGHAT and CDR2 is FQDESV (reference sequence). This CDR3 contains 16 residues. The germline V and J ends were trimmed by 0 bases and 5 bases, with 15 bases remaining between them. Written as DNA, the CDR3 is TGTGCCAGCAGCTTAGCGGCGGGGAGTTTTGGAGATACGCAGTATTTT. It translates to CASSLAAGSFGDTQYF.

The V gene is TRBV11-3, the J gene TRBJ1-2, with D possibly matching TRBD1 (5 bases). Between the trimmed V and J ends, which lost 2 bases and 2 bases, there was a span of 9 bases. CDR1 and CDR2 from the germline V gene are SGHNT and YENEEA. The CDR3 is made up of 14 amino acids. CDR3: CASSLQGANYGYTF. DNA of the CDR3: TGTGCCAGCAGCTTACAGGGCGCGAACTATGGCTACACCTTC.

The genes are TRBV11-2 and TRBJ1-1; D unresolved. From germline, CDR1 is SGHAT and CDR2 FQNNGV. The CDR3 consists of 15 residues. Trimming left V 5 bases short and J 0 bases short, with 13 bases between. In nucleotides, the CDR3 is TGTGCCAGCAGCGCCCCTAGGAGAGTGAACACTGAAGCTTTCTTT. Translated: CASSAPRRVNTEAFF.

V gene TRBV10-3 combines with J gene TRBJ1-4, with D unresolved. Germline CDR1 is ENHRY and CDR2 is SYGVKD. V lost 6 bases and J 7 bases, leaving 15 bases between the germline ends. CDR3 size: 14 residues. Here the CDR3 reads CAISPLEGTEKLFF. DNA of the CDR3: TGTGCCATCAGCCCTCTAGAGGGCACTGAAAAACTGTTTTTT.

The V call is TRBV6-5, the J call TRBJ1-2, with a tentative D call TRBD1 (5 bases). The CDR3 totals 13 residues. V was clipped by 6 bases and J by 8 bases, with 16 bases between them. Germline-derived CDR1 and CDR2 are MNHEY and SVGAGI. The CDR3: CASRGIGVRGYTF. The CDR3 bases are TGTGCCAGCAGAGGTATAGGGGTTCGGGGCTACACCTTC.

This clone was detected once. The sample has other DNA sequences that encode this CDR3 too. The chain combines TRBV6-5 with TRBJ1-1; D is undetermined. The ends were cut back, 6 bases at V and 1 base at J, with 3 bases in the middle. Germline CDR1 is MNHEY and CDR2 is SVGAGI. The CDR3 contains 11 residues. CDR3 loop: CASSRNTEAFF. CDR3 bases: TGTGCCAGCAGCAGGAACACTGAAGCTTTCTTT.

The V gene is TRBV7-9, the J gene TRBJ1-4, with 9 bases aligning to TRBD1. Germline V gene sequence: CDR1 SEHNR, CDR2 FQNEAQ (reference sequence). The ends lost 1 base at V and 5 bases at J; junction bases unmatched: 2. The CDR3 covers 15 residues. The CDR3 sequence: CASSLEQGANEKLFF. For the CDR3, the DNA is TGTGCCAGCAGCTTAGAACAGGGGGCGAATGAAAAACTGTTTTTT.

The genes are TRBV11-2 and TRBJ2-2, with D possibly matching TRBD2 (6 bases). This CDR3 comprises 17 residues. Germline V CDR1 and CDR2: SGHAT, FQNNGV. The V end lost 0 bases, the J end lost 0 bases, and 11 bases lay between the germline ends. This CDR3 is CASSLDPGLANTGELFF. In DNA form, the CDR3 reads TGTGCCAGCAGCTTAGATCCGGGACTCGCGAACACCGGGGAGCTGTTTTTT.

This sequence joins TRBV9 and TRBJ1-6; 8 positions agree with TRBD1. CDR1 SGDLS and CDR2 YYNGEE come from the germline V gene. CDR3 length: 13 residues. With 2 bases clipped from V and 11 bases from J, the junction kept 3 bases outside the gene matches. The CDR3 bases are TGTGCCAGCAGCGTCGACAGGGGTGCACCCCTCCACTTT. Its protein is CASSVDRGAPLHF.

This rearrangement joins TRBV18 to TRBJ1-5; TRBD1 matches 11 bases. CDR1 and CDR2 from the germline V gene are KGHSH and LQKENI. CDR3 length equals 15 residues. Trimming removed 3 bases from V and 6 bases from J; junction bases left unmatched: 4. CDR3 sequence: CASSPGQGVGQPQHF. The CDR3 bases are TGTGCCAGCTCACCGGGACAGGGGGTTGGTCAGCCCCAGCATTTT.

The V and J genes are TRBV2 and TRBJ2-3, with 10 nucleotides matching TRBD2. Per germline, CDR1 SNHLY and CDR2 FYNNEI. After removal of 7 bases from V and 5 bases from J, the junction contained 9 bases not matched to a gene. CDR3 size: 15 residues. In nucleotides, the CDR3 is TGTGCCAGCACCCCACAGGGGACTAGCGAAGATACGCAGTATTTT. The encoded protein is CASTPQGTSEDTQYF.

In this sample, this clone turned up once. The V and J genes are TRBV9 and TRBJ1-6; a weak D match, TRBD1 (5 bases). V dropped 0 bases and J dropped 9 bases, with 10 bases sitting between them. This CDR3 has 14 residues. The germline CDR1 and CDR2 sequences are SGDLS and YYNGEE. As DNA, the CDR3 is TGTGCCAGCAGCGTAGGCAGGGCGAGTTCACCCCTCCACTTT. This sequence encodes CASSVGRASSPLHF.

The genes are TRBV9 and TRBJ1-3; no clear D. The CDR3 covers 16 residues. Trimming stripped 0 bases from V and 0 bases from J, with 10 bases between. CDR1 is SGDLS, CDR2 YYNGEE, per germline. The DNA of the CDR3 is TGTGCCAGCAGCGTAGACGTCAGAAGCTCTGGAAACACCATATATTTT. Protein sequence: CASSVDVRSSGNTIYF.